A selection of T cell receptor beta chains follows, all from one sample in a study of radiation and T cells in renal cell carcinoma. The repertoire was sequenced with immunoSEQ multiplex PCR; TCRdb's copy has only in-frame clones and lacks some. Of over 60,000 clones listed, approximately 83% are singletons. The sample consisted of blood, taken from a patient whose treatment included radiotherapy and nephrectomy. All receptors derive from a woman in her forties or fifties with renal cell carcinoma. CDR3s include the opening cysteine and the closing phenylalanine or tryptophan. Each record gives: J gene, CDR3 length, D gene, V gene, clone size, CDR3 DNA, CDR3 protein. D genes are given only for firm matches. Some rows have no size entry. The others give once, few or many, or a class for an expanded clone.

>TRBJ2-7|14|TRBD1|TRBV5-1|.
TGCGCCAGCAGCCCGGGGACAGGTGCCTACGAGCAGTACTTC
CASSPGTGAYEQYF
>TRBJ2-7|15|TRBD1|TRBV7-2|.
TGTGCCAGCAGCCCCGACCGGGACAGGGTCTACGAGCAGTACTTC
CASSPDRDRVYEQYF
>TRBJ1-2|12|.|TRBV6-4|.
TGTGCCAGCAGTGACCTCAACTATGGCTACACCTTC
CASSDLNYGYTF
>TRBJ2-7|15|TRBD1|TRBV23-1|few
TGCGCCAGCAGTCAACTCGGGACAGGAGGCTACGAGCAGTACTTC
CASSQLGTGGYEQYF
>TRBJ2-3|11|.|TRBV20-1|.
TGCAGTGCTAGAAGTGTAGATACGCAGTATTTT
CSARSVDTQYF
>TRBJ2-2|12|.|TRBV28|few
TGTGCCAGCAGTTTGGGGACAGGGGAGCTGTTTTTT
CASSLGTGELFF
>TRBJ1-1|13|.|TRBV7-3|.
TGTGCCAGCAGCGAAATCGGCAAAGGGAGGGCTTTCTTT
CASSEIGKGRAFF
>TRBJ2-7|16|TRBD1|TRBV6-1|.
TGTGCCAGCAGTAAAGGGACAGCGTTCCTCTCCTACGAGCAGTACTTC
CASSKGTAFLSYEQYF
>TRBJ2-7|15|TRBD1|TRBV7-9|.
TGTGCCAGCAGCTTATTCCGGACAGGACACTACGAGCAGTACTTC
CASSLFRTGHYEQYF
>TRBJ2-7|16|TRBD2|TRBV19|.
TGTGCCAGTAGCGTAGCGGGGGGCGCTACCAGCTACGAGCAGTACTTC
CASSVAGGATSYEQYF
>TRBJ2-2|18|.|TRBV7-9|.
TGTGCCAGCAGCCTCCTCCCGGGAACAGGGCCGAGGACCGGGGAGCTGTTTTTT
CASSLLPGTGPRTGELFF
>TRBJ1-5|13|.|TRBV19|.
TGTGCCAGTTGCAGGGGAAGGGGTCAGCCCCAGCATTTT
CASCRGRGQPQHF
>TRBJ1-5|15|.|TRBV6-6|.
TGTGCCAGCAGTCAACTGCAGACTGCCGCTCAGCCCCAGCATTTT
CASSQLQTAAQPQHF
>TRBJ2-1|15|.|TRBV11-2|few
TGTGCCAGCAAAAGGGAGAGAATAGGCTACAATGAGCAGTTCTTC
CASKRERIGYNEQFF
>TRBJ2-1|16|.|TRBV5-6|.
TGTGCCAGCAGCGTGACTCTAGGCCTGAGGGACAATGAGCAGTTCTTC
CASSVTLGLRDNEQFF
>TRBJ1-3|16|TRBD1|TRBV28|.
TGTGCCAGCAGTACAACCGGGACAGGGGGCGGAAACACCATATATTTT
CASSTTGTGGGNTIYF
>TRBJ2-7|14|.|TRBV7-9|.
TGTGCCAGCAGCCGAGACTTAAACTCCTACGAGCAGTACTTC
CASSRDLNSYEQYF
>TRBJ2-3|11|.|TRBV10-3|.
TGTGCCATCACCGGAACAGATACGCAGTATTTT
CAITGTDTQYF
>TRBJ1-5|15|TRBD1|TRBV5-6|.
TGTGCCAGCAGCGGAACAGGGGGCTTAAATCAGCCCCAGCATTTT
CASSGTGGLNQPQHF
>TRBJ2-7|12|.|TRBV5-4|.
TGTGCCAGCAGCTCCACCCTCTACGAGCAGTACTTC
CASSSTLYEQYF
>TRBJ1-4|15|.|TRBV6-5|.
TGTGCCAGCACCCCAGGGGCCGGGAATAGTGAAAAACTGTTTTTT
CASTPGAGNSEKLFF
>TRBJ2-5|13|.|TRBV5-1|.
TGCGCCAGCAGCTTGACGGCGAAAGAGACCCAGTACTTC
CASSLTAKETQYF